Detailed here is one TCR beta chain. The table came from immunoSEQ multiplex PCR; TCRdb's copy has only in-frame clones and leaves some out. Listed are about 210,000 clones; approximately 2.2% falls within the top ten. The CDR3 has 15 amino acids. Germline loops: CDR1 SGHTS, CDR2 YDEGEE. V gave up 4 bases and J gave up 0 bases, with 11 bases separating them. The data were obtained in a study of control samples from healthy donors and cancer patients. The chain couples TRBV5-8 to TRBJ1-3; D is perhaps TRBD1 (5 bases). This clonotype originated in a woman in her thirties in good health. Source material: blood. The CDR3 DNA follows: TGTGCCAGCAGCCCGGGACGTCTCTCTGGAAACACCATATATTTT. Translation: CASSPGRLSGNTIYF.